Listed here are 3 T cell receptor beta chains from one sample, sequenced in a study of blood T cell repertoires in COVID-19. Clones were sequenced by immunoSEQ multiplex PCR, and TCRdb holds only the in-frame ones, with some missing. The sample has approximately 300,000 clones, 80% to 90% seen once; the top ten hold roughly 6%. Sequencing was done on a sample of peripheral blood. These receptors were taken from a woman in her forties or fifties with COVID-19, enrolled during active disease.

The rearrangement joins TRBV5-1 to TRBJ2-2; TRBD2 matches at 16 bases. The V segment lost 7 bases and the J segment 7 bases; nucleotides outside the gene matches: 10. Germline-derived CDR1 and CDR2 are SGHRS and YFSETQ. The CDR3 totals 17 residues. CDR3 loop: CASRTGTSGRAVGELFF. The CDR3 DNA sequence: TGCGCCAGCCGAACCGGGACTAGCGGGAGGGCCGTCGGGGAGCTGTTTTTT.

CDR3 bases: TGTGCCAGCAGCTTAGATAGGGGGATGACTAAGTTAACCTACGAGCAGTACTTC. Encoded protein: CASSLDRGMTKLTYEQYF. The chain recombines TRBV11-2 with TRBJ2-7; weak D call: TRBD1 (6 bases). Germline CDR1 SGHAT, CDR2 FQNNGV. The CDR3 has 18 residues. V was clipped by 0 bases and J by 2 bases, with 20 bases between them. Full variable domain (rest looked up from reference TRBV11-2 and TRBJ2-7): EAGVAQSPRYKIIEKRQSVAFWCNPISGHATLYWYQQILGQGPKLLIQFQNNGVVDDSQLPKDRFSAERLKGVDSTLKIQPAKLEDSAVYLCASSLDRGMTKLTYEQYFGPGTRLTVT.

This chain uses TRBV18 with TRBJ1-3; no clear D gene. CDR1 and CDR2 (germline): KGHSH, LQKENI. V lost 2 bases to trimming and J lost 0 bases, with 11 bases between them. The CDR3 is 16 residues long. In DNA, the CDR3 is TGTGCCAGCTCACCAACAGTTGTGCTCTCTGGAAACACCATATATTTT. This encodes CASSPTVVLSGNTIYF. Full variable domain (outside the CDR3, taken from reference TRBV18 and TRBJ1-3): NAGVMQNPRHLVRRRGQEARLRCSPMKGHSHVYWYRQLPEEGLKFMVYLQKENIIDESGMPKERFSAEFPKEGPSILRIQQVVRGDSAAYFCASSPTVVLSGNTIYFGEGSWLTVV.